The sequence of this TCR beta chain was determined in a study of T cell responses to AZD1222 COVID-19 vaccine. With 5 bases clipped from V and 3 bases from J, the junction kept 3 bases outside the gene matches. The germline V gene has CDR1 MNHEY and CDR2 SMNVEV (reference sequence). The CDR3 length is 13 residues. The table came from immunoSEQ multiplex PCR; TCRdb's copy has only in-frame clones and leaves some out. The sample lists some 150,000 clones, around nine tenths seen once, with around 2.8% in the top ten. Broader study findings: Spike as a whole was targeted by vaccine-associated CD4 TCRs, dominant at 160-218 and 743-854.

About this clone: What it binds is not known.

This sample comprised peripheral blood, obtained on day 0 of MenACWY control vaccination. This receptor was taken from an adult in good health. The chain links TRBV27 to TRBJ2-7, with TRBD1 matching over 8 bases. CDR3 DNA: TGTGCCAGCAGTCCCGGACAGGGCTACGAGCAGTACTTC. It encodes CASSPGQGYEQYF.